What follows are 3 T cell receptor beta chains derived from one specimen sequenced in a study of radiotherapy plus CTLA-4 blockade in lung cancer. The protocol was immunoSEQ multiplex PCR, while the TCRdb copy is restricted to in-frame clones and leaves out a portion. The repertoire includes 86,000 or so clones, 78% of them detected once, and approximately 4% sits in the top ten. Sequenced material: peripheral blood, taken from a patient treated with radiotherapy plus ipilimumab. The receptors come from a human donor with non-small cell lung cancer who had a partial response to radiotherapy plus ipilimumab. Some clones in this sample may be carry-over from other donors' samples.

The chain has TRBV5-6 and TRBJ2-7; D gene uncertain. This CDR3 contains 13 residues. Trimming left V 0 bases short and J 3 bases short, with 7 bases between. Looked up from germline, CDR1 is SGHDT and CDR2 is YYEEEE. This CDR3 is CASSLAQYYEQYF. The CDR3 coding sequence is TGTGCCAGCAGCTTGGCACAATACTACGAGCAGTACTTC.

J is TRBJ2-5 and V is TRBV9; perhaps TRBD1 as D (6 bases). The CDR3 covers 14 residues. Trimming removed 4 bases from V and 4 bases from J, with 14 bases in between. Germline V gene data show CDR1 as SGDLS and CDR2 as YYNGEE. CDR3 loop: CASSHTLGGETQYF. The DNA for the CDR3 is TGTGCCAGCAGCCACACCCTAGGGGGAGAGACCCAGTACTTC.

The CDR3 protein is CASSEPGLAGGPTDTQYF. The CDR3 bases are TGCGCCAGCAGTGAGCCGGGACTAGCGGGGGGGCCCACAGATACGCAGTATTTT. V usage is TRBV10-1 and J usage is TRBJ2-3; 16 bases fit TRBD2. Germline assignment: CDR1 WNHNN and CDR2 SYGVQD (reference sequence). This CDR3 contains 18 residues. V was pared by 2 bases and J by 2 bases, with 4 bases of the junction left unmatched.